The 3 T cell receptor beta chains in this list originate from one sample, sequenced in a study of molecular identifiers for immune sequencing clone quantification. TCRdb analysed the PCR reads with MiXCR anew, one entry per CDR3 protein. This sample has about 640,000 distinct CDR3 sequences, with about 20% found just once. Sequenced material: naive CD8+ T cells from blood, with Jurkat cell RNA spiked in. The sample's subset: FACS-sorted CD8+CD4-CCR7+CD45RA+ naive T cells. Receptors were obtained from a human donor in good health. Some libraries in this study had Jurkat cell RNA spiked in.

This clonotype was observed a handful of times. The V gene is TRBV7-2, the J gene TRBJ2-7; tentatively, D is TRBD2 (6 bases). Trimming removed 2 bases from V and 2 bases from J, with 13 bases in between. The germline V gene encodes CDR1 SGHTA and CDR2 FQGNSA. The CDR3 covers 15 residues. DNA for the CDR3: TGTGCCAGCAGCTTAACGCGGGAATGGGCCTACGAGCAGTACTTC. It translates to CASSLTREWAYEQYF.

This clonotype has at least ten counts. The chain has TRBV20-1 and TRBJ2-3, with 10 bases lining up with TRBD2. The ends lost 6 bases at V and 7 bases at J; junction bases unmatched: 10. CDR1 and CDR2 from the germline V gene are DFQATT and SNEGSKA (reference sequence). The CDR3 totals 14 residues. The CDR3: CSAWSGRGFYTQYF. CDR3 bases: TGCAGTGCCTGGAGCGGGAGGGGATTTTATACGCAGTATTTT.

Comments on this clonotype: A much larger clone differs by one base, so this may be a read error. The DNA for the CDR3 is TGCAGGGCTAGAGATCTTAGCACAGATACGCAGTATTTT. Translating gives CRARDLSTDTQYF. The V call is TRBV20-1, the J call TRBJ2-3; D is uncertain. This CDR3 region has 13 residues. From germline, CDR1 is DFQATT and CDR2 SNEGSKA (reference sequence).